This T cell receptor (beta chain) was found in a study of regulatory T cells in long-lasting Graves disease. Notes on the study in general: Persistent cases favored TRBV28, TRBJ1-2 and TRBJ2-5.

This clonotype was detected a few times. What it binds is unknown. A much larger clone lies a single base off, so this may be a read error. Combining iRepertoire HTBI primers with Arm-PCR of CDR3 regions, the authors built TCR beta libraries. TCRdb recomputed calls from the multiplex PCR reads with MiXCR, one row per CDR3 protein. Of about 530,000 distinct CDR3 sequences listed, more than 15% are singletons. Time point indicated: newly diagnosed GD, antithyroid drugs for less than 3 months. Isolated PBMC RNA provided the starting material for the TCR library. This CDR3 is 16 amino acids long. Germline V gene data show CDR1 as SGHVS and CDR2 as FQNEAQ. A further study also used this sample, focusing on T cells in Graves' hyperthyroidism and ophthalmopathy. That report adds: In patients aged 18 to 65, hyperthyroidism was newly diagnosed, with duration under 2 months.

The J gene is TRBJ2-5, the V gene TRBV7-8, with D unclear. Sequences were derived from peripheral blood mononuclear cells (PBMCs), sampled at new diagnosis, from a patient treated with antithyroid drugs. The source of this sequence is a middle-aged woman with Graves disease. This chain's CDR3 is CASSLAPRLVQEAQYF. CDR3 bases: TGTGCCAGCAGCTTAGCGCCCAGACTCGTTCAAGAGGCCCAGTACTTC.